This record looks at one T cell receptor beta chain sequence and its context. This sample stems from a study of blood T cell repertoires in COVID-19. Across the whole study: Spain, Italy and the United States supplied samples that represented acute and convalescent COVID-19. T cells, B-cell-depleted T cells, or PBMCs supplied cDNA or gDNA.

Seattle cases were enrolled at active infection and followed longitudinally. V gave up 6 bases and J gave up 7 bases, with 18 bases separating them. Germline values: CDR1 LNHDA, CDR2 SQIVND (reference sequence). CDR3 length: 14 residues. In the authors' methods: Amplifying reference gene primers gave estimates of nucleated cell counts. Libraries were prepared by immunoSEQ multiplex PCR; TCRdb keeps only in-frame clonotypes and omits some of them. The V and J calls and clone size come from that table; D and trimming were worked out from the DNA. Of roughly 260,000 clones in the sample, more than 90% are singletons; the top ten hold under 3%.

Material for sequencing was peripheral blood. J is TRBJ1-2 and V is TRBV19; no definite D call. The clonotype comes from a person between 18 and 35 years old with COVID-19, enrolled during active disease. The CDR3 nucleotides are TGTGCCAGTAGATCGGCGGGAGGTCTGAGTGGCTACACCTTC. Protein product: CASRSAGGLSGYTF.